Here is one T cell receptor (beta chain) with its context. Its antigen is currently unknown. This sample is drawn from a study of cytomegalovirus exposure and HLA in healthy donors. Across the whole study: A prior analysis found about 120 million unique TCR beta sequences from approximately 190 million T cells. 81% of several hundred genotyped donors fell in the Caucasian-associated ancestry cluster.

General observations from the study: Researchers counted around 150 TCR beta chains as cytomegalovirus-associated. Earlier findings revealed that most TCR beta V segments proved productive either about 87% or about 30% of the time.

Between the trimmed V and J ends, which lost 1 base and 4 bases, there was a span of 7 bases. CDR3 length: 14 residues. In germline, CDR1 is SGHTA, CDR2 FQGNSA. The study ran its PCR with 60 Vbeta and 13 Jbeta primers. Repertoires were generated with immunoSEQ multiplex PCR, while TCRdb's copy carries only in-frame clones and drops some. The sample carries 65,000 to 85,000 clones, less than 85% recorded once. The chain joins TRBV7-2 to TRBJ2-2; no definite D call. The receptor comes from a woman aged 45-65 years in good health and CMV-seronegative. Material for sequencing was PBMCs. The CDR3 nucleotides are TGTGCCAGCAGCTTAGATTCGGGCACCGGGGAGCTGTTTTTT. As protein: CASSLDSGTGELFF.